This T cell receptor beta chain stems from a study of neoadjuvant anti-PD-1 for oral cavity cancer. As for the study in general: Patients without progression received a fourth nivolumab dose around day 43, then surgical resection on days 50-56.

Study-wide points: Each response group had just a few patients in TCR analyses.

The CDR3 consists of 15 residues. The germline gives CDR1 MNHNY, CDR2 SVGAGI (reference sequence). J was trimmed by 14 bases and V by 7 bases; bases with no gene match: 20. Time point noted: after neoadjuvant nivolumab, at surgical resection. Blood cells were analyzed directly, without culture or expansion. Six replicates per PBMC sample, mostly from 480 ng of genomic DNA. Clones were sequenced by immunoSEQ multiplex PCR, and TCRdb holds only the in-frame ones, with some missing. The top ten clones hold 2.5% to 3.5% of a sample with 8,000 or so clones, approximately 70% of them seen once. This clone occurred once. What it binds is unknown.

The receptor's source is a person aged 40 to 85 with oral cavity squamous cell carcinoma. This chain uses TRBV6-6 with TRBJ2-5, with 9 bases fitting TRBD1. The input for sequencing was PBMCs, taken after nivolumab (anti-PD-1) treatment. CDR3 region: CASKEDGTGSRKGYF. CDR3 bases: TGTGCCAGCAAAGAGGACGGGACAGGGTCGCGGAAGGGATACTTC.